One sample yielded the 29 T cell receptor beta chains listed below, sequenced in a study of human T cells and chemical hapten exposure. Via MiXCR, TCRdb re-called the RACE reads, giving one row per CDR3 protein. The sample contains under 400,000 distinct CDR3 sequences, around 5.5% of which appear only once. Specified time point: pre-sensitization, week 0. Specified treatment: therapeutic diphenylcyclopropenone sensitization with weekly scalp DPC. Here the sequenced sample was whole blood, taken in connection with sensitization to the hapten diphenylcyclopropenone (DPC). These receptors came from a woman in her forties or fifties with alopecia areata. Some clones in this sample may be carry-over from other donors' samples.

This chain links TRBV6-2 or TRBV6-3 with TRBJ2-3, with 15 bases that match TRBD2. The CDR3 is made up of 17 amino acids. The junction had 7 bases not matched to a gene; V was cut back by 5 bases and J by 4 bases. From germline, CDR1 is MNHEY and CDR2 SVGEGT. Written as DNA, the CDR3 is TGTGCCAGCAGTCATGGACTAGCGGGGGGGCCCGCAGATACGCAGTATTTT. This codes for CASSHGLAGGPADTQYF.

This clonotype was counted ten times or more. The chain links TRBV27 to TRBJ1-5; no reliable D call. From germline, CDR1 is MNHEY and CDR2 SMNVEV (reference sequence). The CDR3 is made up of 13 amino acids. V was pared by 4 bases and J by 1 base, with 5 bases between. CDR3 in amino acids: CASSSGSNQPQHF. In nucleotides, the CDR3 is TGTGCCAGCAGTTCAGGCAGCAATCAGCCCCAGCATTTT.

The gene calls are TRBV5-6 and TRBJ2-1; D ambiguous. The CDR3 runs to 15 residues. Between the trimmed V and J ends, which lost 1 base and 1 base, there was a span of 9 bases. Looked up from germline, CDR1 is SGHDT and CDR2 is YYEEEE. CDR3 residues: CASSLIRVSYNEQFF. CDR3 nucleotides: TGTGCCAGCAGCTTGATACGGGTATCCTACAATGAGCAGTTCTTC.

This clonotype has ten or more counts. This chain links TRBV12-3 or TRBV12-4 with TRBJ2-3; 12 positions match TRBD1. The CDR3 sequence is 16 residues long. V trimming: 7 bases; J trimming: 8 bases; junction bases outside the gene matches: 13. The CDR3 reads CASTLFGTGGLSTQYF. The CDR3 nucleotides read TGTGCCAGCACTCTTTTCGGGACAGGGGGCTTAAGTACGCAGTATTTT.

CDR3 protein: CASSRTRPNLGGNSPLHF. CDR3 bases: TGTGCCAGCAGCCGAACCAGGCCTAATCTAGGGGGGAATTCACCCCTCCACTTT. The V call is TRBV6-1, the J call TRBJ1-6; possibly TRBD1 for D (6 bases). The V and J ends lost 6 bases and 7 bases respectively, with 25 bases between them. From germline, CDR1 is MNHNS and CDR2 SASEGT. CDR3 length: 18 amino acids.

This clonotype came up many times. The rearrangement joins TRBV20-1 to TRBJ2-5; no clear D. V was shortened by 2 bases and J by 2 bases, with 6 bases between the two germline ends. Germline CDR1 reads DFQATT; CDR2 reads SNEGSKA (reference sequence). CDR3 length: 12 amino acids. The CDR3 is CSARYGQETQYF. CDR3 DNA: TGCAGTGCTAGATACGGGCAAGAGACCCAGTACTTC.

V gene TRBV27 combines with J gene TRBJ2-4; D is ambiguous. V lost 5 bases and J 0 bases, leaving 11 bases between the germline ends. This CDR3 contains 15 residues. Germline V gene data show CDR1 as MNHEY and CDR2 as SMNVEV (reference sequence). DNA for the CDR3: TGTGCCAGCAGTCCCCCGAGTCTAGCCAAAAACATTCAGTACTTC. Amino acids: CASSPPSLAKNIQYF.

On this clonotype: A read error may explain this, as a much larger clone is one base away. The chain links TRBV6-6 to TRBJ1-6, with 8 bases lining up with TRBD1. After removal of 6 bases from V and 7 bases from J, the junction contained 5 bases not matched to a gene. The germline CDR1 and CDR2 sequences are MNHNY and SVGAGI (reference sequence). CDR3 length equals 14 residues. The CDR3 DNA reads TGTGCCAGCAGCCTGGACAGGGCAAATTCACCCCTCCACTTT. It encodes CASSLDRANSPLHF.

The genes are TRBV6-5 and TRBJ1-3, with D tentatively TRBD1 (5 bases). The CDR3 contains 16 residues. Trimming shortened V by 2 bases and J by 0 bases, and 11 bases separated the two germline ends. Germline assignment: CDR1 MNHEY and CDR2 SVGAGI. The CDR3 is CASSYGTFSSGNTIYF. DNA for the CDR3: TGTGCCAGCAGTTACGGGACTTTCTCCTCTGGAAACACCATATATTTT.

This clonotype was observed many times. The V call is TRBV3-1, the J call TRBJ2-7, with TRBD1 as a possible D gene (6 bases). Germline V gene data show CDR1 as LGHDT and CDR2 as YNNKEL (reference sequence). The V gene lost 4 bases and the J gene lost 4 bases, with 14 bases spanning the gap. The CDR3 covers 14 residues. The CDR3 region has the DNA TGTGCCAGCAGCCGTGACAGGTCGGAGTACGAGCAGTACTTC. Translation gives CASSRDRSEYEQYF.

The genes are TRBV12-3 or TRBV12-4 and TRBJ2-1; a weak D match, TRBD1 (6 bases). V was clipped by 6 bases and J by 0 bases, with 9 bases between them. CDR3 length: 14 residues. In DNA, the CDR3 is TGTGCCAGCAGCGAAGGGGGCTCCTACAATGAGCAGTTCTTC. This translates into CASSEGGSYNEQFF.

This clonotype was recorded at least ten times. DNA of the CDR3: TGTGCCAGCAGCTTAGTTGGGATGGGAACTGAAGCTTTCTTT. Amino acids: CASSLVGMGTEAFF. The rearrangement links TRBV7-2 to TRBJ1-1; D unresolved. Germline CDR1 is SGHTA and CDR2 is FQGNSA. With 1 base removed from V and 5 bases from J, the gap between germline ends came to 11 bases. CDR3 size: 14 residues.

In its sample, this clonotype was seen many times. The chain joins TRBV4-1 to TRBJ2-5; D is uncertain. Between the trimmed V and J ends, which lost 4 bases and 5 bases, there was a span of 11 bases. There are 13 residues in the CDR3. Germline V gene lookup returns CDR1 MGHRA and CDR2 YSYEKL. CDR3 amino acids: CASSRLLVETQYF. As DNA, the CDR3 is TGCGCCAGCAGCCGACTTCTAGTGGAGACCCAGTACTTC.

The chain combines TRBV20-1 with TRBJ1-5; the D gene is possibly TRBD1 (5 bases). CDR1 and CDR2 (germline): DFQATT, SNEGSKA (reference sequence). This CDR3 is 12 amino acids long. Between the trimmed V and J ends, which lost 6 bases and 4 bases, there was a span of 10 bases. For the CDR3, the DNA is TGCAGTGCCATGAGACAGAATCAGCCCCAGCATTTT. It yields the protein CSAMRQNQPQHF.

This clonotype occurred many times. The rearrangement links TRBV27 to TRBJ2-5, with D perhaps matching TRBD2 (5 bases). This CDR3 is 14 amino acids long. The germline V gene has CDR1 MNHEY and CDR2 SMNVEV (reference sequence). V was cut by 2 bases and J by 5 bases, with 12 bases left in between. In nucleotides, the CDR3 is TGTGCCAGCAGTTTAATGTCCCCGGGGGAGACCCAGTACTTC. Its translation: CASSLMSPGETQYF.

The chain couples TRBV7-6 to TRBJ1-4; D remains ambiguous. Germline lookup yields CDR1 SGHVS and CDR2 FNYEAQ. This CDR3 has 16 amino acids. Trimming left V 6 bases short and J 5 bases short, with 19 bases between. The DNA of the CDR3 is TGTGCCAGCAGTCCAGTGGGCGGGATAGGGAATGAAAAACTGTTTTTT. Protein sequence: CASSPVGGIGNEKLFF.

In this sample, this clonotype turned up many times. This chain uses TRBV27 with TRBJ2-7, with 8 positions matching TRBD1. Per the germline V gene, CDR1 is MNHEY and CDR2 is SMNVEV (reference sequence). The V and J ends lost 4 bases and 2 bases, in that order; junction bases with no gene match: 7. The CDR3 has 15 amino acids. The CDR3 loop reads CASSSTGVYTYEQYF. As DNA, the CDR3 is TGTGCCAGCAGTTCGACAGGGGTCTACACCTACGAGCAGTACTTC.

A few counts support this clonotype. This chain connects TRBV20-1 to TRBJ2-7, with D possibly TRBD1 on 6 matching bases. The V gene's germline CDR1 is DFQATT and CDR2 SNEGSKA (reference sequence). CDR3 length: 13 residues. Trimming cost V 4 bases and J 3 bases, with 13 bases left between them. The CDR3 spells CSATDRFIYEQYF. The CDR3 DNA sequence: TGCAGTGCTACGGACAGATTTATCTACGAGCAGTACTTC.

At least ten counts were recorded for this clonotype. The J gene is TRBJ1-5, the V gene TRBV11-2, with 7 nucleotides matching TRBD1. The V and J ends lost 0 bases and 5 bases, in that order; junction bases with no gene match: 1. The CDR3 is 14 amino acids. The germline CDR1 and CDR2 sequences are SGHAT and FQNNGV. The CDR3: CASSLDRGHQPQHF. The DNA of the CDR3 is TGTGCCAGCAGCTTAGATAGGGGGCATCAGCCCCAGCATTTT.

This clonotype was found many times. The chain recombines TRBV6-5 with TRBJ1-1; D is ambiguous. Germline values: CDR1 MNHEY, CDR2 SVGAGI. Trimming cost V 2 bases and J 0 bases, with 10 bases left between them. The CDR3 contains 15 residues. The CDR3 DNA is TGTGCCAGCAGTTACGCAGCAGGCGTGAACACTGAAGCTTTCTTT. It codes for CASSYAAGVNTEAFF.

The chain joins TRBV6-5 to TRBJ2-7; D tentatively fits TRBD1 or TRBD2 (7 bases each). CDR3 length equals 14 residues. With 10 bases removed from V and 0 bases from J, the gap between germline ends came to 16 bases. CDR1 and CDR2 from the germline V gene are MNHEY and SVGAGI. The CDR3: CATQGGDRSYEQYF. The CDR3 coding sequence is TGTGCCACTCAGGGGGGGGACCGCTCCTACGAGCAGTACTTC.

This clonotype occurred many times. The CDR3: CASPPPGTSGRGEQFF. The DNA for the CDR3 is TGTGCCAGCCCCCCGCCGGGGACTAGCGGGAGAGGAGAGCAGTTCTTC. The V gene is TRBV11-2, the J gene TRBJ2-1; 14 positions match TRBD2. The CDR3 consists of 16 residues. The J segment lost 10 bases and the V segment lost 8 bases, leaving 13 bases of the junction unmatched. Germline V lookup: CDR1 SGHAT, CDR2 FQNNGV.

This chain links TRBV29-1 with TRBJ2-1; possible D gene TRBD1, 6 bases. Trimming took 8 bases from V and 9 from J, leaving 17 bases between them. Germline V gene data show CDR1 as SQVTM and CDR2 as ANQGSEA. This CDR3 contains 12 residues. The CDR3 loop reads CSSEQGQGEQFF. In DNA form, the CDR3 reads TGCAGCTCCGAACAGGGTCAGGGTGAGCAGTTCTTC.

The sample holds a few counts of this clonotype. CDR3: CASSYAPGQATYEQYF. Here the CDR3 DNA reads TGTGCCAGCAGTTATGCCCCGGGACAGGCCACCTACGAGCAGTACTTC. V is TRBV6-9 and J is TRBJ2-7; 8 nucleotides line up with TRBD1. Trimming at V came to 2 bases and at J to 2 bases, leaving 8 bases not matched to a gene. CDR1 and CDR2 (germline): MNHGY, SVAAGI. CDR3 length equals 16 residues.

This clonotype was seen more than once but under ten times. V and J are TRBV15 and TRBJ1-2, with 11 bases fitting TRBD1. V was clipped by 0 bases and J by 6 bases; unmatched bases: 3. There are 15 residues in the CDR3. Germline V gene data show CDR1 as LNHNV and CDR2 as YYDKDF (reference sequence). For the CDR3, the DNA is TGTGCCACCAGCAGAGATAGGACAGGGGGCGATGGCTACACCTTC. Translated, it gives CATSRDRTGGDGYTF. Filled out from reference TRBV15 and TRBJ1-2, the complete variable domain reads DAMVIQNPRYQVTQFGKPVTLSCSQTLNHNVMYWYQQKSSQAPKLLFHYYDKDFNNEADTPDNFQSRRPNTSFCFLDIRSPGLGDTAMYLCATSRDRTGGDGYTFGSGTRLTVV.

This clonotype appeared many times. The CDR3, as DNA: TGTGCCAGCAATGGGGCTGCCTCCTACAATGAGCAGTTCTTC. Translation gives CASNGAASYNEQFF. This chain connects TRBV12-3 or TRBV12-4 to TRBJ2-1; D is possibly TRBD1 (5 bases). This CDR3 contains 14 residues. V was pared by 7 bases and J by 0 bases, with 10 bases between.

Many counts were recorded for this clonotype. The chain links TRBV5-1 to TRBJ2-7; D is ambiguous. Per germline, CDR1 SGHRS and CDR2 YFSETQ. This CDR3 is built from 13 residues. Trimming cost V 3 bases and J 5 bases, with 12 bases left between them. The CDR3 coding sequence is TGCGCCAGCAGCTCCTCAGTAAGCCACGAGCAGTACTTC. Protein sequence: CASSSSVSHEQYF.

The chain combines TRBV24-1 with TRBJ2-1; D might be TRBD1 (5 bases). Trimming removed 7 bases at V and 7 bases at J, with 7 bases between. The CDR3 spans 11 residues. Germline-derived CDR1 and CDR2 are KGHDR and SFDVKD. CDR3 sequence reads: CATRKGNEQFF. In nucleotides, the CDR3 is TGTGCCACCAGGAAGGGGAATGAGCAGTTCTTC.

This clonotype was picked up many times. The rearrangement links TRBV5-6 to TRBJ2-1, with unresolved D. The ends were cut back, 3 bases at V and 7 bases at J, with 8 bases in the middle. Germline V gene data show CDR1 as SGHDT and CDR2 as YYEEEE. This CDR3 region has 12 residues. The CDR3 DNA is TGTGCCAGCAGCTGGATCCAAAATGAGCAGTTCTTC. It encodes CASSWIQNEQFF. The full variable domain, completed using reference TRBV5-6 and TRBJ2-1, is DAGVTQSPTHLIKTRGQQVTLRCSPKSGHDTVSWYQQALGQGPQFIFQYYEEEERQRGNFPDRFSGHQFPNYSSELNVNALLLGDSALYLCASSWIQNEQFFGPGTRLTVL.